Listed here are 8 T cell receptor beta chains from one sample, sequenced in a study of regulatory T cells in long-lasting Graves disease. Time point in this sample: newly diagnosed GD, antithyroid drugs for less than 3 months. Generation of the TCR library employed RNA extracted from PBMCs. Arm-PCR with iRepertoire HTBI primers amplified the CDR3 regions for these TCR beta libraries. TCRdb itself ran the multiplex PCR reads through MiXCR, one entry per CDR3 protein. The sample lists 600,000 to 650,000 distinct CDR3 sequences, about 16% seen once, with under 20% in the top ten. These data were also filed under a second study, of T cells in Graves' hyperthyroidism and ophthalmopathy.

The specimen comprised peripheral blood mononuclear cells (PBMCs), sampled at new diagnosis, from a patient treated with antithyroid drugs. The receptor set was obtained from a woman aged 25 to 45 with Graves disease.

This clonotype showed up just a few times. CDR3 residues: CASRKRANTGELFF. The CDR3 nucleotides read TGTGCCAGTAGAAAACGGGCGAACACCGGGGAGCTGTTTTTT. The chain carries TRBV19 and TRBJ2-2, with unresolved D. Looked up from germline, CDR1 is LNHDA and CDR2 is SQIVND (reference sequence). V was clipped by 6 bases and J by 0 bases, with 8 bases between them. The length of the CDR3 is 14 residues.

This clonotype was seen repeatedly, ten times or more. CDR3 in amino acids: CASSEARREGTEAFF. CDR3 DNA sequence: TGTGCCAGCAGTGAGGCTAGGAGGGAGGGCACTGAAGCTTTCTTT. The V and J genes are TRBV2 and TRBJ1-1; D is unclear. Germline values: CDR1 SNHLY, CDR2 FYNNEI. The CDR3 runs 15 residues. V was pared by 3 bases and J by 4 bases, with 15 bases between.

The rearrangement joins TRBV27 to TRBJ2-3, with 7 bases lining up with TRBD1. Germline values: CDR1 MNHEY, CDR2 SMNVEV (reference sequence). This CDR3 has 17 residues. J gave up 3 bases and V 3 bases, and 12 bases lay outside the gene matches. The CDR3 nucleotides are TGTGCCAGCAGTTTGGGAGCCGGGACAGAGAGAACAGATACGCAGTATTTT. Translation gives CASSLGAGTERTDTQYF.

This clonotype was observed a handful of times. The CDR3 region is CASSLREPGNTIYF. CDR3 DNA: TGTGCCAGCAGCTTAAGGGAACCTGGAAACACCATATATTTT. The chain is built from TRBV5-4 and TRBJ1-3; D unresolved. The V gene lost 2 bases and the J gene lost 2 bases, with 8 bases spanning the gap. There are 14 residues in the CDR3. The germline gives CDR1 SGHNT, CDR2 YYREEE (reference sequence).

The chain has TRBV2 and TRBJ1-1; D is unclear. The CDR3 contains 14 residues. V was clipped by 7 bases and J by 6 bases, with 18 bases between them. Germline lookup yields CDR1 SNHLY and CDR2 FYNNEI. The CDR3 coding sequence is TGTGCCAGCAACCCCCGGACGGTAAACGCTGAAGCTTTCTTT. This translates into CASNPRTVNAEAFF.

A few counts support this clonotype. The chain couples TRBV30 to TRBJ1-5; TRBD1 matches 8 bases. CDR1 and CDR2 from the germline V gene are GTSNPN and SVGIG (reference sequence). J was trimmed by 5 bases and V by 5 bases; bases with no gene match: 11. This CDR3 comprises 15 residues. This CDR3 reads CAWDAGQGGYQPQHF. The CDR3 DNA reads as TGTGCCTGGGATGCAGGACAGGGAGGGTATCAGCCCCAGCATTTT. The full variable domain, completed using reference TRBV30 and TRBJ1-5, is SQTIHQWPATLVQPVGSPLSLECTVEGTSNPNLYWYRQAAGRGLQLLFYSVGIGQISSEVPQNLSASRPQDRQFILSSKKLLLSDSGFYLCAWDAGQGGYQPQHFGDGTRLSIL.

The rearrangement joins TRBV6-2 or TRBV6-3 to TRBJ1-6; D uncertain. The germline V and J ends were trimmed by 10 bases and 7 bases, with 14 bases remaining between them. The V gene's germline CDR1 is MNHEY and CDR2 SVGEGT. This CDR3 spans 13 amino acids. The CDR3 nucleotides are TGTGCCACCGTCGGAACGTTCAATTCACCCCTCCACTTT. This encodes CATVGTFNSPLHF.

This clonotype appeared many times. The J gene is TRBJ2-4, the V gene TRBV28, with D perhaps TRBD2 (6 bases). CDR1 MDHEN and CDR2 SYDVKM come from the germline V gene. V gave up 3 bases and J gave up 3 bases, with 15 bases separating them. CDR3 length: 16 amino acids. CDR3 sequence: CASSFAGMGGKNIQYF. The CDR3 bases are TGTGCCAGCAGTTTCGCAGGGATGGGAGGCAAAAACATTCAGTACTTC.